The clone carrying this T cell receptor (beta chain) showed up many times. Its specificity is not known. This record comes from a study of Graves' ophthalmopathy and Graves' hyperthyroidism. Study outcomes and limitations: Blood contained most expanded thyroid clonotypes exceeding 0.001 frequency. It was with 70.59% sensitivity and almost 75% specificity that the model predicted ophthalmopathy progression.

Per the germline V gene, CDR1 is KGHSH and CDR2 is LQKENI. The CDR3 covers 16 residues. V shed 2 bases, J shed 8 bases, and the junction held 11 bases outside the gene matches. Amplification of the TCR beta CDR3 regions used RNA transcripts (as template). An opening RT-PCR round employed HTBI primers and preceded a second-round multiplex PCR. TCRdb redid the calling of the multiplex PCR reads with MiXCR, one entry per CDR3 protein. The data hold about half a million distinct CDR3 sequences, with approximately 15% observed a single time. This chain uses TRBV18 with TRBJ1-2; 10 nucleotides agree with TRBD1. This receptor was identified in a woman under 40 with Graves' ophthalmopathy. The sequenced sample consisted of blood. CDR3 in amino acids: CASSPDRQGAMRGYTF. The CDR3 DNA reads TGTGCCAGCTCACCAGATCGACAGGGGGCAATGCGAGGCTACACCTTC.